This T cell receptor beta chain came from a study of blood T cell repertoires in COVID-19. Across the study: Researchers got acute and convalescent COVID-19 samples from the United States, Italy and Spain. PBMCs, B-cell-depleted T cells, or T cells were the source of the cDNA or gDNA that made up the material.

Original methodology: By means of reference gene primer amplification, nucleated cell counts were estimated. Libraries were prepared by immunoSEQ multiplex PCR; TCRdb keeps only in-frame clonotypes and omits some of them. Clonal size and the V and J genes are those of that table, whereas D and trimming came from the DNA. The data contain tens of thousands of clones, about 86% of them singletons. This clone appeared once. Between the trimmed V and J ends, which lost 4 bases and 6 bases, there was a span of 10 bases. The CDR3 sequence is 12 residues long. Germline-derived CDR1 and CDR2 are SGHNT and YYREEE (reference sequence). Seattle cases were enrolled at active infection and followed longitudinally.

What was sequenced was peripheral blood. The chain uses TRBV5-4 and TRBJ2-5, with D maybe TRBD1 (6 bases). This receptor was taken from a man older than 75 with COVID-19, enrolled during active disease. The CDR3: CASSMDRKTQYF. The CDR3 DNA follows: TGTGCCAGCAGCATGGACAGAAAGACCCAGTACTTC.